This T cell receptor (beta chain) was recovered during a study of vaccination and CD4 T cells after COVID-19. Regarding the study as a whole: From a median of about 20 to 40, SARS-CoV-2-reactive clonotypes increased, though not significantly.

The germline CDR1 and CDR2 sequences are SGHRS and YFSETQ. The junction had 20 bases not matched to a gene; V was cut back by 2 bases and J by 8 bases. This CDR3 is built from 19 residues. Treatment denoted: roughly nine-day PBMC culture with coronavirus spike peptide pools or control peptides (ViraFEST assay). With regard to this clonotype: The antigen is unknown.

Researchers used the Oncomine TCR Beta short-read assay to sequence DNA from cultured CD4+ T cells. TCRdb processed the PCR reads anew with MiXCR; each CDR3 protein has one entry. The sample lists 3,000 to 3,500 distinct CDR3 sequences, about 80% seen once, with 25% to 30% in the top ten. Sequences were obtained from CD4+ T cells from blood, cultured in vitro. This sequence was found in a human donor who had recovered from COVID-19. This chain joins TRBV5-1 and TRBJ1-2; 11 bases map to TRBD1. CDR3 coding DNA: TGCGCCAGCAGCTTCGCCCCTCGCGGACAGGGGGCCTCCCCTCGAGGCTACACCTTC. Translation: CASSFAPRGQGASPRGYTF.